This T cell receptor beta chain was sequenced during a study of CD8+ T cells in alopecia areata. Samples from alopecia areata patients were lesional scalp punch biopsies and peripheral blood. PBMC-derived CD4+ and CD8+ T cells were sorted. The table lists this clone with a count of one. Its specificity is not known. The germline gives CDR1 SNHLY, CDR2 FYNNEI. The trim removed 8 bases at V and 3 bases at J, leaving 11 bases unmatched. The CDR3 is 15 amino acids. It was cDNA, reverse transcribed from extracted RNA, that served as the sequencing template. The assay was immunoSEQ multiplex PCR, and TCRdb's table has in-frame clones only and misses some. The sample contains some 210,000 clones, 50% to 70% of which appear only once. General study points: The study found higher clonality in lesional than normal scalp, especially in alopecia totalis/universalis. Resident alphabeta T-cell populations of normal skin are likewise subject to sequencing in scalp samples.

The chain links TRBV2 to TRBJ2-7; the match to TRBD1 covers 9 bases. The sample consisted of CD4+ T cells sorted from blood, taken at week 0. The TCR comes from a human donor with alopecia areata. CDR3 loop: CASEMDRDRVYEQYF. DNA of the CDR3: TGTGCCAGCGAAATGGACCGGGACAGGGTCTACGAGCAGTACTTC.